A single sample is the source of the 16 T cell receptor beta chains below, sequenced in a study of blood T cell repertoires in COVID-19. The protocol was immunoSEQ multiplex PCR, while the TCRdb copy is restricted to in-frame clones and leaves out a portion. This sample has some 360,000 clones, with more than 70% found just once. Material for sequencing was PBMCs or T cells enriched from blood (not recorded which). The receptors shown here come from a woman aged 25 to 39 who had been exposed to COVID-19.

This chain joins TRBV2 and TRBJ2-4, with D possibly matching TRBD1 (5 bases). From germline, CDR1 is SNHLY and CDR2 FYNNEI. CDR3 size: 15 residues. Trimming cost V 0 bases and J 6 bases, with 12 bases left between them. The CDR3 DNA follows: TGTGCCAGCAGTGAAGCACTAAGAAGGGGAAACATTCAGTACTTC. It encodes CASSEALRRGNIQYF.

The J gene is TRBJ1-2, the V gene TRBV28; 7 positions match TRBD1. CDR3 length equals 15 residues. V dropped 2 bases and J dropped 2; count of bases not matched to a gene: 5. Germline V gene sequence: CDR1 MDHEN, CDR2 SYDVKM. In DNA, the CDR3 is TGTGCCAGCAGTTTAAGGGTCAGGGGGAACTATGGCTACACCTTC. The encoded protein is CASSLRVRGNYGYTF.

This chain connects TRBV19 to TRBJ2-3; D unresolved. The CDR3 consists of 14 residues. Trimming removed 5 bases at V and 0 bases at J, with 9 bases between. Germline CDR1 reads LNHDA; CDR2 reads SQIVND (reference sequence). The CDR3 nucleotides read TGTGCCAGTAGTGCACGAACTAGCACAGATACGCAGTATTTT. Encoded protein: CASSARTSTDTQYF.

The V call is TRBV7-9, the J call TRBJ2-7; 8 bases match TRBD1. Per the germline V gene, CDR1 is SEHNR and CDR2 is FQNEAQ (reference sequence). This CDR3 is 17 amino acids long. V shed 1 base and J 4 bases; nucleotides not matched to a gene: 12. CDR3 sequence: CASSLGQGASGGYEQYF. CDR3 sequence (DNA): TGTGCCAGCAGCTTAGGCCAGGGGGCGTCAGGGGGTTACGAGCAGTACTTC.

V and J are TRBV30 and TRBJ2-3, with TRBD2 matching 7 bases. V was clipped by 2 bases and J by 0 bases; unmatched bases: 5. The CDR3 runs 15 residues. CDR1 and CDR2 from the germline V gene are GTSNPN and SVGIG (reference sequence). The CDR3 region has the DNA TGTGCCTGGAGTCGTACAGCGGGAAGCACAGATACGCAGTATTTT. The encoded protein is CAWSRTAGSTDTQYF.

V gene TRBV7-9 combines with J gene TRBJ2-4; 7 bases are a match to TRBD1. J lost 0 bases, V lost 10 bases, and 12 bases had no gene match. CDR1 and CDR2 (germline): SEHNR, FQNEAQ (reference sequence). The CDR3 covers 16 residues. The CDR3 is CATYDRETVAKNIQYF. The CDR3 region has the DNA TGTGCCACCTACGACAGGGAAACGGTAGCCAAAAACATTCAGTACTTC.

The V call is TRBV5-8, the J call TRBJ2-2; maybe TRBD2 (6 bases). V shed 6 bases and J shed 0 bases, with 9 bases lying between them. This CDR3 has 14 residues. The germline gives CDR1 SGHTS, CDR2 YDEGEE. The CDR3 reads CASTEGANTGELFF. CDR3 sequence (DNA): TGTGCCAGCACGGAGGGTGCGAACACCGGGGAGCTGTTTTTT.

This rearrangement joins TRBV20-1 to TRBJ2-1, with D possibly being TRBD2 (5 bases). The germline gives CDR1 DFQATT, CDR2 SNEGSKA (reference sequence). This CDR3 spans 11 amino acids. The CDR3 loop reads CTPRRDNEQFF. The DNA of the CDR3 is TGCACCCCGAGGCGGGACAATGAGCAGTTCTTC.

This chain uses TRBV10-2 with TRBJ2-7; 8 nucleotides agree with TRBD1. Germline loops: CDR1 WSHSY, CDR2 SAAADI. The CDR3 consists of 15 residues. The junction had 5 bases not matched to a gene; V was cut back by 2 bases and J by 2 bases. This CDR3 reads CASSEPGQAAYEQYF. Here the CDR3 DNA reads TGCGCCAGCAGTGAGCCGGGACAGGCTGCCTACGAGCAGTACTTC.

The chain has TRBV19 and TRBJ2-4, with D perhaps TRBD1 (6 bases). V gave up 1 base and J gave up 0 bases, with 10 bases separating them. This CDR3 contains 16 residues. The germline gives CDR1 LNHDA, CDR2 SQIVND (reference sequence). The CDR3 region has the DNA TGTGCCAGTAGTATAGTGGGGACACTAGCCAAAAACATTCAGTACTTC. The encoded protein is CASSIVGTLAKNIQYF.

This clone was found a few times. The chain is built from TRBV15 and TRBJ1-2, with 8 bases lining up with TRBD1. V shed 5 bases, J shed 2 bases, and the junction held 1 base outside the gene matches. Per the germline V gene, CDR1 is LNHNV and CDR2 is YYDKDF (reference sequence). The CDR3 covers 13 residues. CDR3 sequence reads: CATSGDRNYGYTF. DNA of the CDR3: TGTGCCACCAGCGGGGACAGGAACTATGGCTACACCTTC.

The rearrangement uses TRBV10-2 and TRBJ2-1; 10 nucleotides line up with TRBD2. The V gene's germline CDR1 is WSHSY and CDR2 SAAADI. The CDR3 runs to 14 residues. The V gene end was trimmed by 4 bases and the J gene end by 4 bases; junction bases not matched to a gene: 1. CDR3 protein: CASSVAGGYNEQFF. The CDR3 DNA reads as TGCGCCAGCAGTGTAGCGGGAGGATACAATGAGCAGTTCTTC.

The chain has TRBV18 and TRBJ2-7, with TRBD2 matching over 11 bases. With 4 bases clipped from V and 2 bases from J, the junction kept 7 bases outside the gene matches. Germline-derived CDR1 and CDR2 are KGHSH and LQKENI. The CDR3 is 16 residues long. The CDR3 here is CASSRIGTSGTYEQYF. The CDR3 nucleotides read TGTGCCAGCTCACGGATCGGGACTAGCGGTACCTACGAGCAGTACTTC. The whole variable domain, remainder taken from reference TRBV18 and TRBJ2-7, is NAGVMQNPRHLVRRRGQEARLRCSPMKGHSHVYWYRQLPEEGLKFMVYLQKENIIDESGMPKERFSAEFPKEGPSILRIQQVVRGDSAAYFCASSRIGTSGTYEQYFGPGTRLTVT.

Only one count was recorded for this clone. The rearrangement uses TRBV27 and TRBJ1-6, with no clear D. V was cut by 4 bases and J by 7 bases, with 11 bases left in between. The CDR3 runs to 14 residues. Germline V gene sequence: CDR1 MNHEY, CDR2 SMNVEV (reference sequence). The chain's CDR3 is CASSSPPQNSPLHF. For the CDR3, the DNA is TGTGCCAGCAGTTCCCCGCCGCAGAATTCACCCCTCCACTTT.

The rearrangement uses TRBV29-1 and TRBJ1-1, with D maybe TRBD1 (6 bases). V was trimmed by 5 bases and J by 7 bases, leaving 23 bases between them. CDR3 length: 15 residues. In germline, CDR1 is SQVTM, CDR2 ANQGSEA. As DNA, the CDR3 is TGCAGCGTTCGTAACCTTAATAACAGGGACGGTGAAGCTTTCTTT. Translated, it gives CSVRNLNNRDGEAFF.

This chain connects TRBV7-9 to TRBJ2-3; D gene ambiguous. Germline V gives CDR1 SEHNR, CDR2 FQNEAQ (reference sequence). The CDR3 length is 12 residues. Trimming shortened V by 2 bases and J by 4 bases, and 4 bases separated the two germline ends. This CDR3 is CASSLLSDTQYF. DNA for the CDR3: TGTGCCAGCAGCTTACTATCAGATACGCAGTATTTT. The whole variable domain, filled in from reference TRBV7-9 and TRBJ2-3, reads DTGVSQNPRHKITKRGQNVTFRCDPISEHNRLYWYRQTLGQGPEFLTYFQNEAQLEKSRLLSDRFSAERPKGSFSTLEIQRTEQGDSAMYLCASSLLSDTQYFGPGTRLTVL.